This passage covers 3 T cell receptor beta chains from one sample sequenced in a study of blood T cell repertoires in COVID-19 (TCRdb year 2020). The library was obtained by the immunoSEQ multiplex PCR assay. TCRdb provides this immuneACCESS table in a form limited to in-frame rearrangements. Some clones are lacking; in checked studies, under half of them reflect an unresolved V gene, and why the rest are absent is not known. This sample comprises about 42,000 clones, around 90% of them detected only once. The ten largest account for approximately 3% of the sample. Material: peripheral blood. The receptors here all came from a man aged 50-60 years with active COVID-19.

In this sample, this clone turned up once. The genes are TRBV27 and TRBJ2-3; 9 bases match TRBD2. With V trimmed by 3 bases and J by 6 bases, 7 bases remained unmatched. Germline values: CDR1 MNHEY, CDR2 SMNVEV (reference sequence). This CDR3 spans 15 amino acids. This CDR3 is CASSFRTSVTDTQYF. The CDR3 DNA reads as TGTGCCAGCAGTTTCCGGACTAGCGTTACCGATACGCAGTATTTT.

CDR3 DNA sequence: TGTGCCAGCGGACTCGGGACAGGGGATGGCTACACCTTC. It encodes CASGLGTGDGYTF. This chain links TRBV28 with TRBJ1-2; TRBD1 aligns across 10 bases. The length of the CDR3 is 13 residues. Germline-derived CDR1 and CDR2 are MDHEN and SYDVKM. Unmatched junction bases numbered 6, after V lost 8 bases and J lost 6 bases.

This clone was observed once. V gene TRBV2 combines with J gene TRBJ2-5; 8 bases agree with TRBD2. V lost 8 bases and J lost 1; bases outside the gene matches: 6. Germline assignment: CDR1 SNHLY and CDR2 FYNNEI. This CDR3 has 14 amino acids. The CDR3 region has the DNA TGTGCCAGCCTCCTAGGGACTAGCCAAGAGACCCAGTACTTC. Protein product: CASLLGTSQETQYF.